This TCR beta chain is from a study of graft-versus-host responses after intestinal transplantation. Broader study findings: Analysis identified GvH clones in recipient marrow, with some appearing first in ileum or blood.

This clone showed up just once. Its antigen is still unknown. Generated by immunoSEQ multiplex PCR, the TCRdb table keeps only in-frame clones and is missing some. The table lists fewer than 100,000 clones, about 83% of them singletons. The source of this sequence is a human patient who received an intestinal transplant, so some T cells may come from the graft donor. This specimen consisted of PBMCs, obtained 255 days after intestinal transplant.

The CDR3 DNA reads as TGTGCCTGTTTACTAGTCCGCGAGCAGTTCTTC. Translation: CACLLVREQFF. The chain recombines TRBV30 with TRBJ2-1; tentative D call: TRBD2 (5 bases). The CDR3 length is 11 residues. V lost 6 bases to trimming and J lost 10 bases, with 13 bases between them. Per germline, CDR1 GTSNPN and CDR2 SVGIG (reference sequence). Full variable domain (missing parts from reference TRBV30 and TRBJ2-1): SQTIHQWPATLVQPVGSPLSLECTVEGTSNPNLYWYRQAAGRGLQLLFYSVGIGQISSEVPQNLSASRPQDRQFILSSKKLLLSDSGFYLCACLLVREQFFGPGTRLTVL.